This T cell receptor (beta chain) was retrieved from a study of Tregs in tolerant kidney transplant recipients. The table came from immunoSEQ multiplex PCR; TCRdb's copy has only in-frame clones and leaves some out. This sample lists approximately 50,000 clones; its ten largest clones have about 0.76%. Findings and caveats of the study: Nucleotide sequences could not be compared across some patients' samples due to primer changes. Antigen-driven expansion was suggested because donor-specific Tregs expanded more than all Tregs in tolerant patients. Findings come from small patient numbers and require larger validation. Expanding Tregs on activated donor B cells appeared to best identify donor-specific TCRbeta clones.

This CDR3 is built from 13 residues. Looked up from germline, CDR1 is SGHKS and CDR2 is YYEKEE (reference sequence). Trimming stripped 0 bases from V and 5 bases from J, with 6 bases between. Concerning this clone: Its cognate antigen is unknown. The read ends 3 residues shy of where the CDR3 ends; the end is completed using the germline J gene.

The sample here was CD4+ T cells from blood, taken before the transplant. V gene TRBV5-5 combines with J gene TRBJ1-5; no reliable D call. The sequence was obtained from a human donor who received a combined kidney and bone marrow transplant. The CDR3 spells CASSLDSYQPQHF. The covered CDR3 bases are TGTGCCAGCAGCTTGGACAGCTATCAGCCC.